The rows below give T cell receptor beta chains drawn from one sample of a study of beta chain features in type 1 diabetes. Profiled with immunoSEQ multiplex PCR; TCRdb holds only in-frame clones, not every one. This sample has hundreds of thousands of clones, with about 14% found just once. Sequenced: naive CD4+ T cells from blood. These receptor sequences come from a man aged 18 to 35 in good health. Each CDR3 is given with its conserved first and last residue. A D gene is named only where the DNA matches it firmly. The size field is filled for only some rows; it gives once, few, many or a size class.

TRBV6-5	TRBJ2-7	few	TRBD2	TGTGCCAGCAGCCGGCGGGAGGGCTACGAGCAGTACTTC	CASSRREGYEQYF
TRBV7-3	TRBJ2-7	NA	TRBD2	TGTGCCAGCAGCATGGGACTAGCGGCCTCCTACGAGCAGTACTTC	CASSMGLAASYEQYF
TRBV11-3	TRBJ2-5	few	TRBD1	TGTGCCAGCAGCGAGACAGGGTACCAAGAGACCCAGTACTTC	CASSETGYQETQYF
TRBV4-3	TRBJ2-3	NA	TRBD1	TGCGCCAGCAGCCAAGGGGCCCGGACAGGGGGCCGCGGTGGGGATACGCAGTATTTT	CASSQGARTGGRGGDTQYF
TRBV30	TRBJ1-2	NA	NA	TGTGCCTGGAGTGATCAGGGATTTGGCTACACCTTC	CAWSDQGFGYTF
TRBV12-5	TRBJ2-2	few	TRBD1	TGTGCTAGTGGTTTGGTTCTAACCGGGACAGGAGTCACCGGGGAGCTGTTTTTT	CASGLVLTGTGVTGELFF
TRBV29-1	TRBJ2-1	few	NA	TGCAGCGTTGGTAGTGGCCAGTTCTTC	CSVGSGQFF
TRBV9	TRBJ1-2	few	NA	TGTGCCAGCAGCGCGATGGGGGGAATAAACTATGGCTACACCTTC	CASSAMGGINYGYTF
TRBV15	TRBJ2-7	few	TRBD2	TGTGCCACCTGGGGAGGGGCCCCCTACGAGCAGTACTTC	CATWGGAPYEQYF
TRBV7-2	TRBJ1-5	few	NA	TGTGCCAGCAAGGTCGGATATAGCAATCAGCCCCAGCATTTT	CASKVGYSNQPQHF
TRBV5-4	TRBJ2-1	NA	NA	TGTGCCAGCAGCTCCCCCGGGAGATACAATGAGCAGTTCTTC	CASSSPGRYNEQFF
TRBV9	TRBJ1-2	NA	TRBD1	TGTGCCAGCAGCGTAAGCCCCACCCAGGGGGCGCGAGGCTACACCTTC	CASSVSPTQGARGYTF
TRBV2	TRBJ2-2	NA	TRBD1	TGTGCCAGCAACCCAACCGGGACAGGGCTAACCGGGGAGCTGTTTTTT	CASNPTGTGLTGELFF
TRBV18	TRBJ1-2	once	NA	TGTGCCAGCTCACCACAACAGGCTCAGGTGGGCTACACCTTC	CASSPQQAQVGYTF
TRBV6-5	TRBJ2-5	few	TRBD2	TGTGCCAGCAGACCCGAGCGGGAGGGCCGGGAGACCCAGTACTTC	CASRPEREGRETQYF
TRBV6-5	TRBJ1-1	few	NA	TGTGCCAGCAGTTACTCGGAGAAACACAACACTGAAGCTTTCTTT	CASSYSEKHNTEAFF
TRBV4-3	TRBJ1-1	few	NA	TGCGCCAGCAGCCAAGAGACGGCCCTAGGGGAAGCTTTCTTT	CASSQETALGEAFF
TRBV28	TRBJ2-1	NA	NA	TGTGCCAGCGGCCTAAAGGGCGTTGGAAACAATGAGCAGTTCTTC	CASGLKGVGNNEQFF
TRBV27	TRBJ2-7	few	TRBD2	TGTGCCAGCAGTTCCGGGACTAGCGGACCCTACGAGCAGTACTTC	CASSSGTSGPYEQYF
TRBV5-4	TRBJ2-1	few	NA	TGTGCCAGCAGCTCACGTCCCAAGGGAAGGGATGAGCAGTTCTTC	CASSSRPKGRDEQFF
TRBV11-2	TRBJ2-7	NA	NA	TGTGCCAGCAGCTTCCGGAGCTACGAGCAGTACTTC	CASSFRSYEQYF
TRBV10-3	TRBJ1-2	NA	TRBD1	TGTGCCATCACCCCGGGACAGGGACCTAACTATGGCTACACCTTC	CAITPGQGPNYGYTF
TRBV30	TRBJ1-5	few	NA	TGTGCCTGGGGAAGAGGGGGGAAGGGACTGAGGTTGTATAGCAATCAGCCCCAGCATTTT	CAWGRGGKGLRLYSNQPQHF
TRBV7-2	TRBJ2-7	few	TRBD1	TGTGCCAGCAGCTGGAAGACAGGGGCGGTCTACGAGCAGTACTTC	CASSWKTGAVYEQYF
TRBV7-8	TRBJ2-5	NA	TRBD1	TGTGCCAGCAGCGCGCGACAGGGGTTACGTCAAGAGACCCAGTACTTC	CASSARQGLRQETQYF